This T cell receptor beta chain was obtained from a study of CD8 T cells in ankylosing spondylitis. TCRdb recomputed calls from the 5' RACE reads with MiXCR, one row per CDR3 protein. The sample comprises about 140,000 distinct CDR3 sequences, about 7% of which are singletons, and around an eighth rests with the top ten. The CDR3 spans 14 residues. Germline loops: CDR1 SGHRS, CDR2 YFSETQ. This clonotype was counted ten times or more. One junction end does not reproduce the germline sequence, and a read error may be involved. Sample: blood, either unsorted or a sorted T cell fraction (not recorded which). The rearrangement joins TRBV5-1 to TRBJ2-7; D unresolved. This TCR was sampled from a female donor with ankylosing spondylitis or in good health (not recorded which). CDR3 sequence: CASSPRVGHTILHF. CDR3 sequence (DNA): TGCGCCAGCAGCCCCCGGGTTGGTCATACGATTTTGCACTTC.